Listed below are T cell receptor beta chains from one sample, sequenced in a study of early T cells in non-severe SARS-CoV-2 infection. TCRdb passed the 5' RACE reads through MiXCR, listing each CDR3 protein once. The table has about 34,000 distinct CDR3 sequences, about 6% seen once. Material for sequencing was whole blood. These receptors were taken from an adult who was a healthcare worker with PCR-confirmed SARS-CoV-2 infection or an uninfected control (not recorded which). Each CDR3 is given with its conserved first and last residue. Each record gives: clone size, D gene, V gene, J gene, CDR3 DNA, CDR3 protein. A D gene is named only where the DNA matches it firmly. Rows give clone size only sometimes, using once, few, many, or a class for an expanded clone.

size: few; D: -; V: TRBV20-1; J: TRBJ1-6; DNA: TGCAGTGCAACGGGGCCTAATTCACCCCTCCACTTT; CDR3: CSATGPNSPLHF
size: few; D: -; V: TRBV10-3; J: TRBJ2-7; DNA: TGTGCCATCAGTTCCCCGGGACGGATGTCCTACGAGCAGTACTTC; CDR3: CAISSPGRMSYEQYF
size: -; D: -; V: TRBV9; J: TRBJ2-7; DNA: TGTGCCAGCAGCGTAGAGCCCGGGGCCAGGCACGAGCAGTACTTC; CDR3: CASSVEPGARHEQYF
size: many; D: -; V: TRBV3-1; J: TRBJ2-2; DNA: TGTGCCAGCAGCCTACCAGGGAACGGGGAGCTGTTTTTT; CDR3: CASSLPGNGELFF
size: many; D: -; V: TRBV10-2; J: TRBJ2-2; DNA: TGCGCCAGCAGTGAGTGGGTAGGGACGTTGACCGGGGAGCTGTTTTTT; CDR3: CASSEWVGTLTGELFF
size: -; D: -; V: TRBV11-2; J: TRBJ1-5; DNA: TGTGCCAGCAGCTTAGTACCAGGTGAACCCCAGCATTTT; CDR3: CASSLVPGEPQHF
size: few; D: -; V: TRBV3-1; J: TRBJ2-7; DNA: TGTGCCAGCAGCCAAGGGGTACAGGGGAGGTACGAGCAGTACTTC; CDR3: CASSQGVQGRYEQYF
size: few; D: TRBD2; V: TRBV28; J: TRBJ2-5; DNA: TGTGCCAGCAGGTCGACTAGCGGGGGGCCACAAGAGACCCAGTACTTC; CDR3: CASRSTSGGPQETQYF
size: many; D: -; V: TRBV28; J: TRBJ2-2; DNA: TGTGCCAGCAGATTAACCGGACCCCTATTAACCGGGGAGCTGTTTTTT; CDR3: CASRLTGPLLTGELFF
size: many; D: TRBD1; V: TRBV12-3/TRBV12-4; J: TRBJ1-5; DNA: TGTGCCAGCAGCCCCTTTAGACAGGGACGCCAGCCCCAGCATTTT; CDR3: CASSPFRQGRQPQHF
size: -; D: -; V: TRBV24-1; J: TRBJ2-2; DNA: TGTGCCACCAGCCTACAGGTCAACACCGGGGAGCTGTTTTTT; CDR3: CATSLQVNTGELFF
size: few; D: TRBD2; V: TRBV7-2; J: TRBJ2-3; DNA: TGTGCCAGCAGCTCGAGAGGGACTAGCGGGGCAGATACGCAGTATTTT; CDR3: CASSSRGTSGADTQYF
size: -; D: -; V: TRBV28; J: TRBJ1-6; DNA: TGTGCCAGCAGTTTACCTACGGTTTCACCCCTCCACTTT; CDR3: CASSLPTVSPLHF
size: many; D: TRBD2; V: TRBV24-1; J: TRBJ2-1; DNA: TGTGCCACCAGTGATGTCCTGCGGGGGGCGGGTGAGCAGTTCTTC; CDR3: CATSDVLRGAGEQFF
size: many; D: TRBD1; V: TRBV7-9; J: TRBJ2-7; DNA: TGTGCCAGCAGCTCCACCCGTTGGACAGGGCAGCAGTACTTC; CDR3: CASSSTRWTGQQYF
size: many; D: -; V: TRBV9; J: TRBJ2-3; DNA: TGTGCCAGCAGCGTAGAGGTCGGCACAGATACGCAGTATTTT; CDR3: CASSVEVGTDTQYF
size: many; D: -; V: TRBV4-3; J: TRBJ1-4; DNA: TGCGCCAGCAGCCAAGACAGGGACCGTGAAAAACTGTTTTTT; CDR3: CASSQDRDREKLFF
size: many; D: TRBD2; V: TRBV4-3; J: TRBJ2-7; DNA: TGCGCCAGCAGCCCTCTAGCGGGGGGGCCCCACGAGCAGTACTTC; CDR3: CASSPLAGGPHEQYF
size: many; D: -; V: TRBV20-1; J: TRBJ2-3; DNA: TGCAGTGCTAGAGATGGGGGGCGAAGAGGAGATACGCAGTATTTT; CDR3: CSARDGGRRGDTQYF
size: few; D: -; V: TRBV30; J: TRBJ2-2; DNA: TGTGCCTGGAGTGTACGGCGGGGGAACACCGGGGAGCTGTTTTTT; CDR3: CAWSVRRGNTGELFF
size: many; D: TRBD1; V: TRBV28; J: TRBJ2-7; DNA: TGTGCCAGCTCCGGGACAGTTGCCTACGAGCAGTACTTC; CDR3: CASSGTVAYEQYF
size: many; D: -; V: TRBV5-4; J: TRBJ2-1; DNA: TGTGCCAGCAGCTTGGGGGTCCTAGGGGGCTCCTACAATGAGCAGTTCTTC; CDR3: CASSLGVLGGSYNEQFF
size: medium-sized; D: TRBD1; V: TRBV20-1; J: TRBJ1-5; DNA: TGCAGTGCTAGTAGAGGGTTCACAGGGGGCAAGAATCAGCCCCAGCATTTT; CDR3: CSASRGFTGGKNQPQHF
size: many; D: TRBD1; V: TRBV12-3/TRBV12-4; J: TRBJ1-5; DNA: TGTGCCAGCAGCACAAGGGAGACAGGGATTGGCAATCAGCCCCAGCATTTT; CDR3: CASSTRETGIGNQPQHF
size: many; D: -; V: TRBV12-3/TRBV12-4; J: TRBJ1-5; DNA: TGTGCCAGCAGTTTTATCTTACAGCCCCAGCATTTT; CDR3: CASSFILQPQHF
size: many; D: -; V: TRBV11-2; J: TRBJ2-1; DNA: TGTGCCAGCAGCTTAGCGGGGAATGAGCAGTTCTTC; CDR3: CASSLAGNEQFF